These 18 T cell receptor beta chains originate from one sample sequenced in a study of blood T cell repertoires in COVID-19. TCRdb's copy holds only in-frame clones and misses some; the assay was immunoSEQ multiplex PCR. The sample contains roughly 160,000 clones, about four fifths of which appear only once. Sequencing was performed on peripheral blood. The receptors shown here come from a man aged 65 to 85 with active or convalescent COVID-19.

This clone was recorded a few times. Here the CDR3 reads CASSSGTKMNTEAFF. CDR3 bases: TGTGCCAGCTCATCCGGGACAAAAATGAACACTGAAGCTTTCTTT. The rearrangement uses TRBV18 and TRBJ1-1, with D perhaps matching TRBD1 (6 bases). The V gene's germline CDR1 is KGHSH and CDR2 LQKENI. There are 15 residues in the CDR3. Trimming took off 5 bases at V and 0 bases at J, with 13 bases between the two ends.

The CDR3 DNA reads TGTGCCAGCAGTCCCCCCCCGACAGTGAACACTGAAGCTTTCTTT. This gives the protein CASSPPPTVNTEAFF. The J gene is TRBJ1-1, the V gene TRBV6-6; the D gene is possibly TRBD1 (5 bases). Trimming cost V 5 bases and J 0 bases, with 13 bases left between them. The V gene's germline CDR1 is MNHNY and CDR2 SVGAGI (reference sequence). The CDR3 length is 15 residues.

The J gene is TRBJ1-5, the V gene TRBV30, with a possible D match to TRBD1 (5 bases). The germline CDR1 and CDR2 sequences are GTSNPN and SVGIG (reference sequence). V shed 4 bases and J shed 1 base, with 17 bases lying between them. CDR3 size: 16 residues. CDR3 in amino acids: CAWTQKGRKSNQPQHF. The CDR3 DNA reads TGTGCCTGGACCCAAAAGGGGCGGAAAAGCAATCAGCCCCAGCATTTT.

The rearrangement links TRBV7-9 to TRBJ2-1; TRBD1 aligns across 12 bases. V lost 0 bases and J lost 12; bases outside the gene matches: 3. This CDR3 is built from 14 residues. Germline-derived CDR1 and CDR2 are SEHNR and FQNEAQ (reference sequence). The CDR3 is CASSLAGTGGLQFF. CDR3 in DNA: TGTGCCAGCAGCTTAGCGGGGACAGGGGGCCTGCAGTTCTTC.

V usage is TRBV18 and J usage is TRBJ2-3; 8 bases are a match to TRBD2. Germline CDR1 and CDR2: KGHSH and LQKENI. The CDR3 runs 14 residues. V lost 5 bases, J lost 6 bases, and 7 bases stayed unmatched. In DNA form, the CDR3 reads TGTGCCAGCTCAGGCACACTAGCGGCGGATACGCAGTATTTT. Its translation: CASSGTLAADTQYF.

The chain combines TRBV7-9 with TRBJ1-1; the D is unclear. CDR1 SEHNR and CDR2 FQNEAQ come from the germline V gene (reference sequence). CDR3 length equals 13 residues. Trimming pared 0 bases from V and 6 bases from J, leaving 8 bases between. CDR3 in amino acids: CASSLAGSPEAFF. In DNA, the CDR3 is TGTGCCAGCAGCTTAGCTGGGAGTCCTGAAGCTTTCTTT. The full variable domain, its missing parts supplied by reference TRBV7-9 and TRBJ1-1, is DTGVSQNPRHKITKRGQNVTFRCDPISEHNRLYWYRQTLGQGPEFLTYFQNEAQLEKSRLLSDRFSAERPKGSFSTLEIQRTEQGDSAMYLCASSLAGSPEAFFGQGTRLTVV.

The J gene is TRBJ2-3, the V gene TRBV23-1; possibly TRBD2 for D (6 bases). TRBV23-1 has ORF status, its function being uncertain. Trimming removed 8 bases at V and 4 bases at J, with 22 bases between. The CDR3 has 16 residues. The CDR3: CASLLGEAILADTQYF. CDR3 DNA sequence: TGCGCCAGCCTACTGGGGGAGGCGATTCTCGCAGATACGCAGTATTTT.

The chain recombines TRBV5-1 with TRBJ2-5; maybe TRBD1 (6 bases). Germline lookup yields CDR1 SGHRS and CDR2 YFSETQ. V gave up 4 bases and J gave up 5 bases, with 21 bases separating them. The CDR3 extends over 16 amino acids. Here the CDR3 DNA reads TGCGCCAGCAGCGCACTCCCTCAGGGGCCGCAGGAGACCCAGTACTTC. This encodes CASSALPQGPQETQYF.

The V gene is TRBV3-1 (or the pseudogene TRBV3-2), the J gene TRBJ1-3; TRBD1 might be the D (5 bases). The CDR3 extends over 15 amino acids. Germline values: CDR1 LGHDT, CDR2 YNNKEL (reference sequence). Deletions cut 6 bases from V and 1 base from J, with 13 bases between. The CDR3 DNA follows: TGTGCCAGCAGGGAGATGCAGGGTTCTGGAAACACCATATATTTT. It codes for CASREMQGSGNTIYF.

The chain joins TRBV5-1 to TRBJ2-1; 11 positions match TRBD2. V gave up 4 bases and J gave up 7 bases; unmatched junction bases: 7. Germline CDR1 is SGHRS and CDR2 is YFSETQ. The CDR3 loop spans 15 amino acids. The CDR3 DNA reads TGCGCCAGCAGCCCAACTAGCGGGAGTTGGAATGAGCAGTTCTTC. As protein: CASSPTSGSWNEQFF. The full variable domain, completed using reference TRBV5-1 and TRBJ2-1, is KAGVTQTPRYLIKTRGQQVTLSCSPISGHRSVSWYQQTPGQGLQFLFEYFSETQRNKGNFPGRFSGRQFSNSRSEMNVSTLELGDSALYLCASSPTSGSWNEQFFGPGTRLTVL.

This clone was counted once. The J gene is TRBJ2-1, the V gene TRBV6-6; no definite D call. The V gene's germline CDR1 is MNHNY and CDR2 SVGAGI (reference sequence). The length of the CDR3 is 11 residues. V was clipped by 7 bases and J by 3 bases, with 4 bases between them. CDR3 coding DNA: TGTGCCAGCACCGGCTACAATGAGCAGTTCTTC. Amino acids: CASTGYNEQFF.

The chain links TRBV6-2 or TRBV6-3 to TRBJ2-7; 7 positions match TRBD1. The CDR3 loop spans 14 amino acids. The germline V gene has CDR1 MNHEY and CDR2 SVGEGT. Losses at the gene ends were 2 bases for V and 3 bases for J; bases not matched to a gene: 4. CDR3 bases: TGTGCCAGCAGTTACCCTAGGGACAGCTACGAGCAGTACTTC. Translating it yields CASSYPRDSYEQYF.

The chain has TRBV18 and TRBJ2-7; the match to TRBD1 covers 10 bases. The CDR3 extends over 17 amino acids. CDR1 and CDR2 (germline): KGHSH, LQKENI. J was trimmed by 2 bases and V by 1 base; bases with no gene match: 8. The CDR3 nucleotides read TGTGCCAGCTCACCACGAGGGACAGGGGTCACCCCCTACGAGCAGTACTTC. It encodes CASSPRGTGVTPYEQYF.

The chain links TRBV18 to TRBJ2-7, with 7 bases matching TRBD2. Trimming took 4 bases from V and 7 from J; bases not matched to a gene: 4. Germline V gene data show CDR1 as KGHSH and CDR2 as LQKENI. This CDR3 has 12 amino acids. In DNA, the CDR3 is TGTGCCAGCTCACTGGGAGGGCGAGAGCAGTACTTC. Protein: CASSLGGREQYF. The full variable domain, in which reference TRBV18 and TRBJ2-7 provide the parts outside the CDR3, is NAGVMQNPRHLVRRRGQEARLRCSPMKGHSHVYWYRQLPEEGLKFMVYLQKENIIDESGMPKERFSAEFPKEGPSILRIQQVVRGDSAAYFCASSLGGREQYFGPGTRLTVT.

The CDR3 DNA follows: TGTGCCAGCAGGCCCGGGACAGCTAGCACAGATACGCAGTATTTT. This encodes CASRPGTASTDTQYF. The chain joins TRBV9 to TRBJ2-3, with TRBD1 matching 7 bases. V shed 5 bases and J 0 bases; nucleotides not matched to a gene: 6. Germline CDR1 SGDLS, CDR2 YYNGEE. The CDR3 contains 15 residues.

The chain couples TRBV12-5 to TRBJ1-1; the D gene is possibly TRBD1 (5 bases). The germline CDR1 and CDR2 sequences are LGHNT and FRNRAP. This CDR3 has 17 amino acids. Deletions cut 0 bases from V and 1 base from J, with 15 bases between. CDR3 protein: CASGLVRAWQGNTEAFF. CDR3 in DNA: TGTGCTAGTGGTTTGGTTAGGGCCTGGCAGGGGAACACTGAAGCTTTCTTT.

V gene TRBV19 combines with J gene TRBJ2-1; the match to TRBD2 covers 11 bases. In germline, CDR1 is LNHDA, CDR2 SQIVND (reference sequence). CDR3 length equals 15 residues. The junction had 8 bases not matched to a gene; V was cut back by 1 base and J by 12 bases. The CDR3 DNA is TGTGCCAGTAGTATAGGTACTAGCGGGAGAAGGTGGCAGTTCTTC. It encodes CASSIGTSGRRWQFF.

V is TRBV5-1 and J is TRBJ1-1; TRBD1 matches at 9 bases. CDR3 size: 13 residues. Losses at the gene ends were 2 bases for V and 8 bases for J; bases not matched to a gene: 4. Germline V gives CDR1 SGHRS, CDR2 YFSETQ. The CDR3 loop reads CASSFWGQGEAFF. As DNA, the CDR3 is TGCGCCAGCAGCTTCTGGGGACAGGGAGAAGCTTTCTTT.